These 25 T cell receptor beta chains originate from one sample sequenced in a study of a mutant IDH1 vaccine in newly diagnosed glioma. Regarding time point: week 35, safety follow-up. Vaccination comprised doses that each held 300 ug of mutant IDH1 20-mer peptide, plus topical imiquimod. The assay was immunoSEQ multiplex PCR, and TCRdb's table has in-frame clones only and misses some. This sample has 50,000 to 70,000 clones, with 65% to 75% found just once. The antigens these receptors bind are not known. The sequenced sample was PBMCs, obtained from a glioma patient whose treatment included an IDH1 peptide vaccine. The receptors were gathered from a man aged 50 to 60 with glioma.

V and J are TRBV5-4 and TRBJ1-1; D is uncertain. Per the germline V gene, CDR1 is SGHNT and CDR2 is YYREEE (reference sequence). V was clipped by 6 bases and J by 0 bases, with 9 bases between them. The CDR3 has 13 residues. CDR3 nucleotides: TGTGCCAGCACCCCAGCGATGAACACTGAAGCTTTCTTT. Protein sequence: CASTPAMNTEAFF.

The rearrangement links TRBV5-5 to TRBJ2-6; tentatively, D is TRBD2 (5 bases). There are 15 residues in the CDR3. V lost 1 base and J 2 bases, leaving 7 bases between the germline ends. Germline V CDR1 and CDR2: SGHKS, YYEKEE (reference sequence). CDR3 in DNA: TGTGCCAGCAGCTTGTCCGGGGCTGGGGCCAACGTCCTGACTTTC. As protein: CASSLSGAGANVLTF.

CDR3 in DNA: TGTGCCAGTACCTCCCGGAGGGGGGTAGGGGCCAACGTCCTGACTTTC. Amino acids: CASTSRRGVGANVLTF. The chain uses TRBV19 and TRBJ2-6; D tentatively reads TRBD1 or TRBD2 (6 bases each). The CDR3 contains 16 residues. CDR1 and CDR2 from the germline V gene are LNHDA and SQIVND (reference sequence). Trimming stripped 7 bases from V and 4 bases from J, with 17 bases between.

This clone turned up a few times. The chain uses TRBV5-6 and TRBJ1-2; possible D gene TRBD1, 5 bases. Trimming took off 5 bases at V and 4 bases at J, with 15 bases between the two ends. The CDR3 length is 14 residues. Germline V gives CDR1 SGHDT, CDR2 YYEEEE. CDR3 DNA: TGTGCCAGCAGTCCGGCGACAGAATTCTATGGCTACACCTTC. It encodes CASSPATEFYGYTF.

This chain joins TRBV10-3 and TRBJ2-1; the match to TRBD2 covers 10 bases. Per the germline V gene, CDR1 is ENHRY and CDR2 is SYGVKD. This CDR3 comprises 13 residues. After removal of 7 bases from V and 7 bases from J, the junction contained 4 bases not matched to a gene. The CDR3 DNA reads TGTGCCATCATGTTAGCGGGGGGAAATGAGCAGTTCTTC. Translating it yields CAIMLAGGNEQFF.

The chain is built from TRBV5-1 and TRBJ1-1; TRBD1 agrees at 8 bases. Germline values: CDR1 SGHRS, CDR2 YFSETQ. J gave up 4 bases and V 2 bases, and 1 base lay outside the gene matches. The CDR3 extends over 13 amino acids. CDR3 sequence (DNA): TGCGCCAGCAGCTTTCAGGGGGCCACTGAAGCTTTCTTT. Protein product: CASSFQGATEAFF.

CDR3 loop: CASSSMSGGARSEQFF. The CDR3 DNA reads TGTGCCAGCAGCTCCATGAGCGGGGGGGCCAGAAGTGAGCAGTTCTTC. V is TRBV7-2 and J is TRBJ2-1; TRBD2 matches at 10 bases. The CDR3 is 16 amino acids. Unmatched junction bases numbered 12, after V lost 4 bases and J lost 9 bases. In germline, CDR1 is SGHTA, CDR2 FQGNSA.

The chain joins TRBV19 to TRBJ1-2, with a possible D match to TRBD1 (6 bases). This CDR3 is built from 13 residues. Trimming took 10 bases from V and 4 from J, leaving 16 bases between them. Germline lookup yields CDR1 LNHDA and CDR2 SQIVND (reference sequence). The CDR3, as DNA: TGTGCCATCGGGGGGCCTTTCGGCTATGGCTACACCTTC. This translates into CAIGGPFGYGYTF.

The rearrangement links TRBV10-3 to TRBJ1-1, with D tentatively TRBD1 (5 bases). CDR1 and CDR2 from the germline V gene are ENHRY and SYGVKD. The CDR3 covers 14 residues. Trimming cost V 5 bases and J 4 bases, with 14 bases left between them. The CDR3 DNA is TGTGCCATCAGTTCGGGACCATCGAGCACTGAAGCTTTCTTT. Amino acid sequence: CAISSGPSSTEAFF.

The chain carries TRBV20-1 and TRBJ2-5; tentatively, D is TRBD1 (6 bases). From germline, CDR1 is DFQATT and CDR2 SNEGSKA (reference sequence). The CDR3 contains 11 residues. V was pared by 6 bases and J by 2 bases, with 7 bases between. CDR3 bases: TGCAGTGCCGGACAGCAAGAGACCCAGTACTTC. It specifies CSAGQQETQYF.

V gene TRBV2 combines with J gene TRBJ2-1; D is perhaps TRBD2 (5 bases). CDR1 SNHLY and CDR2 FYNNEI come from the germline V gene. The CDR3 contains 16 residues. Trimming shortened V by 5 bases and J by 0 bases, and 14 bases separated the two germline ends. CDR3: CASSPRELNSYNEQFF. The CDR3 DNA reads as TGTGCCAGCAGTCCGAGGGAATTGAACTCCTACAATGAGCAGTTCTTC.

CDR3 region: CASSQKRVNTEAFF. As DNA, the CDR3 is TGTGCCAGCAGCCAGAAGAGGGTTAACACTGAAGCTTTCTTT. The rearrangement uses TRBV7-9 and TRBJ1-1; no reliable D call. The CDR3 consists of 14 residues. Germline V lookup: CDR1 SEHNR, CDR2 FQNEAQ (reference sequence). The V end lost 5 bases, the J end lost 2 bases, and 12 bases lay between the germline ends.

V is TRBV9 and J is TRBJ2-6; D is tentatively TRBD1 or TRBD2 (6 bases each). The germline V gene has CDR1 SGDLS and CDR2 YYNGEE. The CDR3 runs to 20 residues. Trimming stripped 4 bases from V and 4 bases from J, with 27 bases between. Written as DNA, the CDR3 is TGTGCCAGCAGCTCTCGGAGGGGGGAGTGGAGGTTATCCGGGGCCAACGTCCTGACTTTC. This codes for CASSSRRGEWRLSGANVLTF.

This clone was recorded a few times. J is TRBJ1-1 and V is TRBV6-4; D gene unclear. V shed 10 bases and J shed 4 bases, with 13 bases lying between them. The CDR3 loop spans 12 amino acids. Germline V gene data show CDR1 as MRHNA and CDR2 as SNTAGT. The CDR3 region is CAIQTMFTEAFF. DNA for the CDR3: TGTGCCATCCAGACTATGTTCACTGAAGCTTTCTTT.

In this sample, this clone turned up many times. A read error may account for a junction end that differs from germline. J is TRBJ1-1 and V is TRBV7-7, with D hard to call. The length of the CDR3 is 13 residues. The germline gives CDR1 SSHAT, CDR2 FNYEAQ (reference sequence). The CDR3 reads CASSTNLNTEAFF. The CDR3 DNA reads TGTGCTAGCAGCACCAACCTGAACACTGAAGCTTTCTTT.

The chain joins TRBV2 to TRBJ2-3, with a tentative D call TRBD2 (5 bases). The germline gives CDR1 SNHLY, CDR2 FYNNEI. The V end lost 6 bases, the J end lost 2 bases, and 9 bases lay between the germline ends. The CDR3 totals 13 residues. The DNA of the CDR3 is TGTGCCAGCAGCGATGGACTCACAGATACGCAGTATTTT. Encoded protein: CASSDGLTDTQYF.

This clone occurred a few times. This chain links TRBV10-3 with TRBJ2-1, with D unresolved. V was clipped by 2 bases and J by 7 bases, with 6 bases between them. Germline assignment: CDR1 ENHRY and CDR2 SYGVKD. The CDR3 is made up of 12 amino acids. As DNA, the CDR3 is TGTGCCATCAGTGAGGAAGGGAATGAGCAGTTCTTC. Protein product: CAISEEGNEQFF.

The V gene is TRBV4-2, the J gene TRBJ1-1, with 7 bases aligning to TRBD1. CDR1 and CDR2 (germline): LGHNA, YNFKEQ. Trimming took 4 bases from V and 1 from J; bases not matched to a gene: 6. CDR3 size: 15 residues. CDR3 residues: CASSRPQGKNTEAFF. Written as DNA, the CDR3 is TGTGCCAGCAGCCGCCCACAGGGGAAGAACACTGAAGCTTTCTTT.

The table lists this clone with a count of one. The chain is built from TRBV4-2 and TRBJ2-3; possibly TRBD1 for D (6 bases). V lost 1 base and J 0 bases, leaving 8 bases between the germline ends. This CDR3 is built from 15 residues. Germline lookup yields CDR1 LGHNA and CDR2 YNFKEQ. DNA for the CDR3: TGTGCCAGCAGCCAAGTCACAGGGAGCACAGATACGCAGTATTTT. Translated: CASSQVTGSTDTQYF.

This chain uses TRBV4-1 with TRBJ2-3, with TRBD1 matching over 11 bases. Looked up from germline, CDR1 is MGHRA and CDR2 is YSYEKL. CDR3 length: 19 amino acids. Trimming took 4 bases from V and 2 from J; bases not matched to a gene: 14. As DNA, the CDR3 is TGCGCCAGCAGCCCCCTCGGGACAGGGGGGCCCGATCCCACAGATACGCAGTATTTT. This encodes CASSPLGTGGPDPTDTQYF.

V and J are TRBV7-6 and TRBJ2-5; maybe TRBD2 (5 bases). Germline values: CDR1 SGHVS, CDR2 FNYEAQ. The V end lost 1 base, the J end lost 4 bases, and 10 bases lay between the germline ends. The CDR3 sequence is 14 residues long. CDR3 loop: CASSLEPAGETQYF. The CDR3 bases are TGTGCCAGCAGCTTAGAGCCCGCGGGAGAGACCCAGTACTTC.

The genes are TRBV27 and TRBJ1-1; tentatively, D is TRBD1 (5 bases). Trimming stripped 7 bases from V and 10 bases from J, with 13 bases between. CDR3 length: 11 amino acids. Germline CDR1 reads MNHEY; CDR2 reads SMNVEV (reference sequence). CDR3 loop: CASTGLRGAFF. The CDR3 DNA reads as TGTGCCAGCACAGGTTTGAGGGGAGCTTTCTTT.

Written as DNA, the CDR3 is TGTGCCAGCAGCTTAGGGACCGGGACAGGGATGAACACTGAAGCTTTCTTT. It specifies CASSLGTGTGMNTEAFF. The chain has TRBV7-8 and TRBJ1-1; 9 positions match TRBD1. This CDR3 has 17 residues. Germline values: CDR1 SGHVS, CDR2 FQNEAQ. The J segment lost 0 bases and the V segment lost 1 base, leaving 6 bases of the junction unmatched.

The rearrangement links TRBV28 to TRBJ1-2; D unresolved. V was trimmed by 4 bases and J by 7 bases, leaving 13 bases between them. Germline lookup yields CDR1 MDHEN and CDR2 SYDVKM. This CDR3 region has 13 residues. CDR3 region: CASSSQRMGGYTF. The CDR3 nucleotides are TGTGCCAGCAGTTCCCAGAGGATGGGTGGCTACACCTTC.

The rearrangement links TRBV4-1 to TRBJ2-1; D gene uncertain. The CDR3 is 12 amino acids. V was shortened by 7 bases and J by 7 bases, with 11 bases between the two germline ends. CDR1 is MGHRA and CDR2 is YSYEKL in the germline V gene. The CDR3 region has the DNA TGCGCCAGCATTGGTGCGGAGAATGAGCAGTTCTTC. The encoded protein is CASIGAENEQFF.